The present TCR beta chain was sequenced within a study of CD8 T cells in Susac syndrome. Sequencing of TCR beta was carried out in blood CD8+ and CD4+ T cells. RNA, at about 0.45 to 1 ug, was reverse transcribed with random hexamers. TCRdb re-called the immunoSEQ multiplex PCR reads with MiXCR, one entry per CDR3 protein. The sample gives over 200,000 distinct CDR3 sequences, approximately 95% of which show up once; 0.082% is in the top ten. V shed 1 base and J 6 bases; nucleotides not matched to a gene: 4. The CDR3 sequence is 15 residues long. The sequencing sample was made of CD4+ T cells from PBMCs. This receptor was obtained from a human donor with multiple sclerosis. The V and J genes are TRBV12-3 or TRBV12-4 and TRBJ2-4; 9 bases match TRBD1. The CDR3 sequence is CASSLEQGAGNIQYF. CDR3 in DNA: TGTGCCAGCAGTTTAGAACAGGGGGCGGGAAACATTCAGTACTTC.